This T cell receptor (beta chain) came from a study of technical replicates of blood from a handful of donors. Profiling relied on immunoSEQ multiplex PCR, and the TCRdb table lists in-frame clones only, not all of them. The data contain tens of thousands of clones, just under 97% of them singletons. Germline lookup yields CDR1 MNHNY and CDR2 SVGAGI (reference sequence). The CDR3 sequence is 15 residues long. With 7 bases removed from V and 3 bases from J, the gap between germline ends came to 15 bases. This clonotype originated in a human donor in good health. The chain employs TRBV6-6 and TRBJ1-4; a weak D match, TRBD1 (6 bases). Material for sequencing was T cells isolated from PBMCs. The CDR3 reads CASIPGHSANEKLFF. DNA of the CDR3: TGTGCCAGCATTCCGGGACACTCAGCTAATGAAAAACTGTTTTTT.